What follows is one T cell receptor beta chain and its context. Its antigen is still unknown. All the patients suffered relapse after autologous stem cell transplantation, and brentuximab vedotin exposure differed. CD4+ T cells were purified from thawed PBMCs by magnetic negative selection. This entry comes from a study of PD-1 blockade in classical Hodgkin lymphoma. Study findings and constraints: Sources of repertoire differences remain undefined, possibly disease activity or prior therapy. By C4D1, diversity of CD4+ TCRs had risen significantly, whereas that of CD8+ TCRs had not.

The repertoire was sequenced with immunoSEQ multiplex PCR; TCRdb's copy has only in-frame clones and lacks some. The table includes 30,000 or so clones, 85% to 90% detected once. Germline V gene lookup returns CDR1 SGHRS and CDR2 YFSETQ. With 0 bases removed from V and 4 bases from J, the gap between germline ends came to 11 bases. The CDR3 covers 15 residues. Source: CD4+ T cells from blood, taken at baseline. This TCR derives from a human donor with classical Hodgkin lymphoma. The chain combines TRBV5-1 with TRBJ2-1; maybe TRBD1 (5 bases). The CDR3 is CASSLGTGPYNEQFF. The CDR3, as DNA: TGCGCCAGCAGCTTGGGCACAGGCCCTTACAATGAGCAGTTCTTC.